The clone carrying this T cell receptor (beta chain) has more than one count but fewer than ten. Uncontrolled infection, other autoimmune disease, pregnancy or lactation barred patients from enrollment. This specimen belongs to a study of T cells in Graves' hyperthyroidism and ophthalmopathy. The ends lost 6 bases at V and 5 bases at J; junction bases unmatched: 9. The CDR3 is made up of 14 amino acids. What was amplified from RNA transcripts were TCR beta CDR3 regions. The HTBI set primed first-round TCR CDR3 RT-PCR. TCRdb reprocessed the multiplex PCR reads with MiXCR, giving one entry per CDR3 protein. The sample yields around 760,000 distinct CDR3 sequences, roughly a third seen once.

Sequenced material: blood. The rearrangement links TRBV12-3 or TRBV12-4 to TRBJ2-5, with 7 bases aligning to TRBD1. This TCR was sampled from a woman aged 40-49 years with Graves' hyperthyroidism. CDR3 sequence reads: CASSPFGTAETQYF. The CDR3 nucleotides are TGTGCCAGCAGCCCGTTCGGGACAGCGGAGACCCAGTACTTC.